This TCR beta chain was captured by sequencing in a study of blood T cell repertoires in COVID-19. Methods used by the authors: Counts of nucleated cells, estimated from reference gene primer amplification, were obtained. This table comes from immunoSEQ multiplex PCR, and its TCRdb copy is limited to in-frame clones, with some not included. For V, J and clone size, that table is used; D and trimming come from the DNA. The table records roughly 110,000 clones, around 81% of them present only once. J gave up 2 bases and V 4 bases, and 7 bases lay outside the gene matches. Germline V CDR1 and CDR2: MNHNS, SASEGT. The CDR3 is 16 amino acids.

Sequences were obtained from peripheral blood. This clonotype originated in a human donor in a cohort sampled during active COVID-19. The chain has TRBV6-1 and TRBJ2-7, with 11 bases matching TRBD1. DNA of the CDR3: TGTGCCAGCAGTGCCCGGGACAGGGGGTATACCTACGAGCAGTACTTC. The encoded protein is CASSARDRGYTYEQYF.